The present TCR beta chain was sequenced within a study of T cell repertoires in cytomegalovirus infection. Study background: Newly reported HLA-C-restricted and thoroughly characterized HLA-B-restricted CMV epitopes were employed. CMV infection together with matching HLA type was indicated by public TCR beta signatures. Study observations and caveats: Cumulative public TCR beta family frequency identified carriers of CMV plus the relevant HLA. Dominant in the ex vivo response were TCR beta clonotypes restricted by HLA-C and specific for CMV.

Points on this clonotype: Its matching antigen is unknown.

Each CDR3 protein gets one entry after TCRdb re-called the reads with MiXCR. Among hundreds of thousands of distinct CDR3 sequences listed, about 39% were seen once. The CDR3 runs to 13 residues. Deletions cut 9 bases from V and 4 bases from J, with 13 bases between. Germline loops: CDR1 MDHEN, CDR2 SYDVKM. V gene TRBV28 combines with J gene TRBJ2-1; D is uncertain. Here the sequenced sample was cultured PBMCs, taken from culture after CMV antigen stimulation. The sequence was obtained from a human donor in good health (CMV status not recorded). Some clones in this sample may be carry-over from other donors' samples. The CDR3: CARPLGSYNEQFF. The CDR3 DNA reads TGTGCCAGACCCCTTGGCAGTTACAATGAGCAGTTCTTC.